This entry lists 20 T cell receptor beta chains sequenced from one sample in a study of cytomegalovirus exposure and HLA in healthy donors. The PCR used 60 Vbeta and 13 Jbeta primers. The assay was immunoSEQ multiplex PCR, and TCRdb's table has in-frame clones only and misses some. The sample shows 90,000 to 120,000 clones, more than 65% of them seen only once. Input material: PBMCs. These receptors all come from a woman aged 18-29 years in good health and CMV-seronegative.

This clone showed up just once. The chain employs TRBV7-9 and TRBJ2-3, with 9 positions matching TRBD1. V dropped 5 bases and J dropped 3; count of bases not matched to a gene: 9. The CDR3 covers 16 residues. Germline V gene data show CDR1 as SEHNR and CDR2 as FQNEAQ (reference sequence). In nucleotides, the CDR3 is TGTGCCAGCAGCGGAGGGACAGGGTCCCATACAGATACGCAGTATTTT. This sequence encodes CASSGGTGSHTDTQYF. The variable domain in full, with the rest retrieved from reference TRBV7-9 and TRBJ2-3, is DTGVSQNPRHKITKRGQNVTFRCDPISEHNRLYWYRQTLGQGPEFLTYFQNEAQLEKSRLLSDRFSAERPKGSFSTLEIQRTEQGDSAMYLCASSGGTGSHTDTQYFGPGTRLTVL.

This chain joins TRBV2 and TRBJ2-1, with TRBD2 matching over 12 bases. This CDR3 is 16 amino acids long. Germline trimming cut 9 bases from V and 0 bases from J; bases unmatched to any gene: 6. Germline lookup yields CDR1 SNHLY and CDR2 FYNNEI. CDR3 bases: TGTGCCAGTAGAACTAGCGGGAGGAGCTCCTACAATGAGCAGTTCTTC. Translation gives CASRTSGRSSYNEQFF.

V usage is TRBV5-1 and J usage is TRBJ2-1, with 9 nucleotides matching TRBD2. CDR3 length equals 16 residues. Germline trimming cut 3 bases from V and 2 bases from J; bases unmatched to any gene: 6. Per germline, CDR1 SGHRS and CDR2 YFSETQ. CDR3 sequence reads: CASSSVSGGAYNEQFF. The CDR3 nucleotides read TGCGCCAGCAGCTCTGTTAGCGGGGGAGCCTACAATGAGCAGTTCTTC.

The CDR3 spells CASSLGEASYEQYF. CDR3 in DNA: TGTGCCAGCAGCCTCGGGGAAGCGTCCTACGAGCAGTACTTC. The chain is built from TRBV6-6 and TRBJ2-7; TRBD2 might be the D (5 bases). The ends were cut back, 6 bases at V and 1 base at J, with 13 bases in the middle. The CDR3 sequence is 14 residues long. The V gene's germline CDR1 is MNHNY and CDR2 SVGAGI (reference sequence).

This chain links TRBV5-1 with TRBJ2-3, with D hard to call. Trimming took off 6 bases at V and 4 bases at J, with 3 bases between the two ends. Germline values: CDR1 SGHRS, CDR2 YFSETQ. This CDR3 contains 10 residues. DNA for the CDR3: TGCGCCAGCAACTCAGATACGCAGTATTTT. It is translated as CASNSDTQYF.

The gene calls are TRBV9 and TRBJ2-6, with 7 bases that match TRBD1. V gave up 0 bases and J gave up 0 bases; unmatched junction bases: 9. This CDR3 contains 19 residues. Germline CDR1 SGDLS, CDR2 YYNGEE. This CDR3 reads CASSVGNRGRASGANVLTF. The CDR3 DNA follows: TGTGCCAGCAGCGTAGGAAACAGGGGAAGGGCCTCTGGGGCCAACGTCCTGACTTTC.

This clone occurred once. V usage is TRBV6-5 and J usage is TRBJ1-4, with unresolved D. CDR1 is MNHEY, CDR2 SVGAGI, per germline. The CDR3 consists of 15 residues. V lost 4 bases to trimming and J lost 8 bases, with 17 bases between them. As DNA, the CDR3 is TGTGCCAGCAGTTCCTCCGGTAACTATAACGAAAAACTGTTTTTT. This gives the protein CASSSSGNYNEKLFF.

This clone was seen a single time. This chain joins TRBV7-6 and TRBJ2-2, with a weak D call TRBD2 (6 bases). V lost 5 bases to trimming and J lost 8 bases, with 15 bases between them. This CDR3 has 14 residues. In germline, CDR1 is SGHVS, CDR2 FNYEAQ. This chain's CDR3 is CASSTRWRGGELFF. In nucleotides, the CDR3 is TGTGCCAGCAGCACCCGGTGGCGGGGAGGGGAGCTGTTTTTT.

V and J are TRBV19 and TRBJ1-5; possibly TRBD1 for D (5 bases). V dropped 7 bases and J dropped 0 bases, with 13 bases sitting between them. This CDR3 has 15 residues. The germline V gene encodes CDR1 LNHDA and CDR2 SQIVND (reference sequence). CDR3 sequence reads: CASTAGHYSNQPQHF. Here the CDR3 DNA reads TGTGCCAGTACAGCAGGGCACTATAGCAATCAGCCCCAGCATTTT.

The chain is built from TRBV28 and TRBJ2-7; D might be TRBD2 (6 bases). The germline gives CDR1 MDHEN, CDR2 SYDVKM. Trimming took off 2 bases at V and 4 bases at J, with 9 bases between the two ends. The CDR3 has 13 amino acids. This chain's CDR3 is CASSLAGRYEQYF. DNA for the CDR3: TGTGCCAGCAGTTTAGCGGGGCGGTACGAGCAGTACTTC.

V usage is TRBV28 and J usage is TRBJ2-7; 7 nucleotides agree with TRBD1. The CDR3 consists of 16 residues. With V trimmed by 7 bases and J by 4 bases, 16 bases remained unmatched. The germline gives CDR1 MDHEN, CDR2 SYDVKM. The CDR3 spells CASTAGQDRLGYEQYF. CDR3 DNA: TGTGCCAGCACCGCAGGACAGGATCGTTTAGGATACGAGCAGTACTTC.

The table lists this clone with a few counts. CDR3 nucleotide sequence: TGCGCCAGCAGCCAAACAGGGGGAACCTATGGCTACACCTTC. Residues: CASSQTGGTYGYTF. V usage is TRBV4-1 and J usage is TRBJ1-2, with 8 bases matching TRBD1. Germline V lookup: CDR1 MGHRA, CDR2 YSYEKL. Unmatched junction bases numbered 3, after V lost 2 bases and J lost 4 bases. The CDR3 spans 14 residues.

The V and J genes are TRBV30 and TRBJ2-5; TRBD1 agrees at 8 bases. The CDR3 totals 15 residues. Germline loops: CDR1 GTSNPN, CDR2 SVGIG (reference sequence). After removal of 0 bases from V and 4 bases from J, the junction contained 7 bases not matched to a gene. CDR3 residues: CAWSVHQGAGETQYF. CDR3 coding DNA: TGTGCCTGGAGTGTACATCAGGGGGCAGGAGAGACCCAGTACTTC.

This clone was recorded once. Within the sample, other DNA sequences also encode this same CDR3. The chain couples TRBV7-2 to TRBJ2-2, with D maybe TRBD1 (6 bases). CDR1 and CDR2 (germline): SGHTA, FQGNSA. Trimming stripped 2 bases from V and 4 bases from J, with 8 bases between. The CDR3 has 14 amino acids. CDR3 sequence (DNA): TGTGCCAGCAGCTTACGAGGGGGCACCGGGGAGCTGTTTTTT. This sequence encodes CASSLRGGTGELFF.

The V gene is TRBV7-2, the J gene TRBJ1-4; no clear D gene. With 5 bases removed from V and 4 bases from J, the gap between germline ends came to 8 bases. The germline gives CDR1 SGHTA, CDR2 FQGNSA. This CDR3 comprises 13 residues. The CDR3 region has the DNA TGTGCCAGCAGCCTGGTCGGTAATGAAAAACTGTTTTTT. It codes for CASSLVGNEKLFF.

This clone has only one observation. The rearrangement joins TRBV5-1 to TRBJ2-5; 10 bases line up with TRBD2. V lost 4 bases to trimming and J lost 5 bases; unmatched junction nucleotides: 8. In germline, CDR1 is SGHRS, CDR2 YFSETQ. This CDR3 is 15 amino acids long. CDR3 in DNA: TGCGCCAGCAGCGACCCCACTAGCGGGGTGGAGACCCAGTACTTC. Its protein product is CASSDPTSGVETQYF.

The chain joins TRBV7-2 to TRBJ1-2; TRBD1 is a possible D gene (6 bases). This CDR3 comprises 13 residues. Per the germline V gene, CDR1 is SGHTA and CDR2 is FQGNSA. Trimming cost V 1 base and J 8 bases, with 11 bases left between them. The CDR3 loop is CASSLDRDDGYTF. In nucleotides, the CDR3 is TGTGCCAGCAGCTTAGACAGGGATGACGGCTACACCTTC. Combining the CDR3 with reference TRBV7-2 and TRBJ1-2 gives the whole variable domain GAGVSQSPSNKVTEKGKDVELRCDPISGHTALYWYRQSLGQGLEFLIYFQGNSAPDKSGLPSDRFSAERTGGSVSTLTIQRTQQEDSAVYLCASSLDRDDGYTFGSGTRLTVV.

The table lists this clone with a few counts. This chain uses TRBV27 with TRBJ2-3; TRBD2 agrees at 7 bases. V lost 5 bases, J lost 1 base, and 9 bases stayed unmatched. CDR1 is MNHEY and CDR2 is SMNVEV in the germline V gene (reference sequence). The CDR3 consists of 16 residues. The CDR3 sequence is CASSPLLGLGTDTQYF. The CDR3, as DNA: TGTGCCAGCAGTCCTCTCCTAGGACTAGGCACAGATACGCAGTATTTT.

This chain uses TRBV4-3 with TRBJ2-2, with D unresolved. This CDR3 spans 16 amino acids. Germline-derived CDR1 and CDR2 are LGHNA and YSLEER. The germline V and J ends were trimmed by 2 bases and 0 bases, with 10 bases remaining between them. The CDR3 coding sequence is TGCGCCAGCAGCCAAATAGGCGGTTCGAACACCGGGGAGCTGTTTTTT. It specifies CASSQIGGSNTGELFF.

This clone showed up just a few times. The gene calls are TRBV6-7 and TRBJ2-7, with 8 nucleotides matching TRBD1. TRBV6-7 is an open reading frame whose function is uncertain. The CDR3 sequence is 17 residues long. J was trimmed by 3 bases and V by 5 bases; bases with no gene match: 15. The CDR3: CASSPKNKTGARYEQYF. Here the CDR3 DNA reads TGTGCCAGCAGTCCCAAAAATAAGACAGGGGCTCGCTACGAGCAGTACTTC.